Sequencing of this T cell receptor (beta chain) was carried out in a study of blood T cell repertoires in COVID-19. About the study: Collection of acute and convalescent COVID-19 samples took place in the United States, Italy and Spain. PBMCs, B-cell-depleted T cells, or T cells were the source of the cDNA or gDNA that made up the material.

As for this clone: The junction departs from germline at one end; a sequencing error may be responsible.

The CDR3 runs 17 residues. The germline V gene has CDR1 MNHNS and CDR2 SASEGT. As handled by the study authors: Reference gene primer amplification gave nucleated cell count estimates. The repertoire was sequenced with immunoSEQ multiplex PCR; TCRdb's copy has only in-frame clones and lacks some. That table is the source of V, J and clone size, and D and trimming were worked out from the DNA. Altogether under 25,000 clones are present, around 85% being singletons, with the ten largest covering under 75%. The receptor comes from a woman older than 75 with acute or convalescent COVID-19. This chain joins TRBV6-1 and TRBJ2-7; 7 bases align to TRBD2. Material for sequencing was peripheral blood. Here the CDR3 DNA reads TGTGCCAGCAGGGAAGGCCTTTCGCAGCGGGGCGGCTTGGAGCAGTACTTC. Protein product: CASREGLSQRGGLEQYF.